Sequencing of this T cell receptor (beta chain) was carried out in a study of blood T cells in healthy people across ages. As for this clonotype: The antigen remains unidentified.

A second PCR, run for roughly 7 to 12 cycles, used a sample-barcoded 5' primer plus a J-beta primer mix. TCRdb itself ran the 5' RACE reads through MiXCR, one entry per CDR3 protein. The repertoire holds 1 million to 1.2 million distinct CDR3 sequences, around two fifths seen once, with over 10% in the top ten. Broader study findings: Relative to aged donors, long-lived donors carried more naive CD4+ cells and displayed higher diversity. Per million T cells, the diversity of TCR beta decreased roughly linearly as age advanced.

V lost 5 bases and J lost 3, with 16 bases in between. CDR1 and CDR2 from the germline V gene are MNHEY and SMNVEV (reference sequence). The CDR3 consists of 15 residues. Sequenced: blood. This sequence joins TRBV27 and TRBJ1-1; D not resolved. The receptor was isolated from a man aged 18-30 years in good health. In nucleotides, the CDR3 is TGTGCCAGCAGTCTAGGACCTAACCCCTACACTGAAGCTTTCTTT. This gives the protein CASSLGPNPYTEAFF.